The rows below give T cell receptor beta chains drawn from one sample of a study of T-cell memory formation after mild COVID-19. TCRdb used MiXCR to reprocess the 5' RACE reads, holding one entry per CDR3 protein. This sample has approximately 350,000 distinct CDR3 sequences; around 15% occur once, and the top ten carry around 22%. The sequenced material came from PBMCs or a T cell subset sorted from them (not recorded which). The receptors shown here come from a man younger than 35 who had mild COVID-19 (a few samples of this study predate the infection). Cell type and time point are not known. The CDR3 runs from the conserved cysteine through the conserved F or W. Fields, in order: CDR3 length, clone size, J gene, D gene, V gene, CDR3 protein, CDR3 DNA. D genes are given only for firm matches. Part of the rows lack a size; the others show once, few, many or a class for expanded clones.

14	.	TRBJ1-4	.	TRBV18	CASSPGFTNEKLFF	TGTGCCAGCTCACCGGGTTTCACTAATGAAAAACTGTTTTTT
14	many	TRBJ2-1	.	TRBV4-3	CASSQGTYYNEQFF	TGCGCCAGCAGCCAAGGGACCTACTACAATGAGCAGTTCTTC
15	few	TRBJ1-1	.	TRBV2	CASSEYGSLNTEAFF	TGTGCCAGCAGTGAATACGGCAGTTTGAACACTGAAGCTTTCTTT
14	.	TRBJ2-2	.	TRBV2	CASKRDQGTGELFF	TGTGCCAGCAAGAGGGATCAGGGTACCGGGGAGCTGTTTTTT
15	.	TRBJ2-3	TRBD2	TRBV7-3	CASSFQRGGTDTQYF	TGTGCCAGCAGCTTCCAACGGGGGGGCACAGATACGCAGTATTTT
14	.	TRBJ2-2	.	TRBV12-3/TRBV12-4	CASSFPQGTGELFF	TGTGCCAGCAGTTTCCCACAGGGCACCGGGGAGCTGTTTTTT
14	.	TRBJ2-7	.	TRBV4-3	CASSQNPASYEQYF	TGCGCCAGCAGCCAAAACCCAGCGAGCTACGAGCAGTACTTC
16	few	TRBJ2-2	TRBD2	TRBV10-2	CASKQLLAGGTGELFF	TGCGCCAGCAAACAATTACTAGCGGGGGGGACCGGGGAGCTGTTTTTT
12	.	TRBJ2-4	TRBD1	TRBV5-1	CASSSEDRVRNF	TGCGCCAGCAGCTCGGAGGACAGGGTTCGGAACTTC
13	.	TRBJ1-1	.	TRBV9	CASSVAWNTEAFF	TGTGCCAGCAGCGTAGCGTGGAACACTGAAGCTTTCTTT
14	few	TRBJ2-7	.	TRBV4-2	CASSQDAQLDEQYF	TGTGCCAGCAGCCAAGATGCGCAACTGGACGAGCAGTACTTC
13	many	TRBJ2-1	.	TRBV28	CASSFDSSYEQFF	TGTGCCAGCAGTTTCGACAGTTCTTATGAGCAGTTCTTC
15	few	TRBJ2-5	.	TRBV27	CASSLSQGLKETQYF	TGTGCCAGCAGCCTTAGCCAGGGCCTAAAAGAGACCCAGTACTTC
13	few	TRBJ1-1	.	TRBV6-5	CASSSRQNTEAFF	TGTGCCAGCAGTTCCCGACAGAACACTGAAGCTTTCTTT
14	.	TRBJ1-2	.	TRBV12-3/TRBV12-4	CASSLGSSQRGYTF	TGTGCCAGCAGTTTAGGCAGCTCGCAGAGGGGCTACACCTTC
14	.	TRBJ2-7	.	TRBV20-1	CSARGRGSSYEQYF	TGCAGTGCTAGAGGGAGAGGGAGCTCCTACGAGCAGTACTTC